A selection of T cell receptor beta chains follows, all from one sample in a study of shared clonotypes between healthy human individuals. Sequencing used immunoSEQ multiplex PCR; TCRdb keeps in-frame clones, though not all of them. The sample has roughly 2.6 million clones; 85% to 95% are singletons. The sample was naive CD4+ T cells sorted from blood. Every receptor here comes from a man aged 18 to 29 in good health. Each CDR3 is given with its conserved first and last residue. D genes are given only for firm matches. Size is omitted from some rows. Given values are once, few, many or a class for expanded clones.

>TRBJ1-1|-|-|11|TRBV19
CATTLNTEAFF
TGTGCCACTACCTTGAACACTGAAGCTTTCTTT
>TRBJ2-7|-|-|13|TRBV4-3
CASSQGSGYEQYF
TGCGCCAGCAGCCAAGGTTCTGGTTACGAGCAGTACTTC
>TRBJ2-3|-|-|13|TRBV5-1
CASSRTNTDTQYF
TGCGCCAGCAGCCGGACTAACACAGATACGCAGTATTTT
>TRBJ2-1|TRBD2|-|16|TRBV5-1
CASSPPGLAGVNEQFF
TGCGCCAGCAGCCCACCGGGACTAGCGGGAGTCAATGAGCAGTTCTTC
>TRBJ2-7|-|-|15|TRBV2
CASSAQGKSPYEQYF
TGTGCCAGCAGCGCACAGGGTAAATCCCCCTACGAGCAGTACTTC
>TRBJ2-1|-|-|14|TRBV25-1
CASSESGGYNEQFF
TGTGCCAGCAGTGAATCCGGCGGATACAATGAGCAGTTCTTC
>TRBJ2-7|TRBD2|-|17|TRBV4-3
CASSQDRTSGRTNEQYF
TGCGCCAGCAGCCAAGACCGGACTAGCGGGAGGACCAACGAGCAGTACTTC
>TRBJ2-5|-|-|12|TRBV14
CASSQDRQTQYF
TGTGCCAGCAGCCAAGATCGCCAGACCCAGTACTTC
>TRBJ1-1|TRBD1|-|15|TRBV18
CASSPPLRGTSEAFF
TGTGCCAGCTCCCCCCCCCTCAGGGGGACCTCTGAAGCTTTCTTT
>TRBJ1-1|-|-|16|TRBV19
CASSRQIGSGGTEAFF
TGTGCCAGTAGCCGCCAAATAGGGAGTGGGGGGACTGAAGCTTTCTTT
>TRBJ1-1|-|-|16|TRBV7-2
CASSLGGPGQNFEAFF
TGTGCCAGCAGCTTAGGAGGACCCGGCCAAAACTTTGAAGCTTTCTTT
>TRBJ2-2|-|-|16|TRBV5-1
CASSHGLQGGTGELFF
TGCGCCAGCAGCCACGGACTACAAGGAGGCACCGGGGAGCTGTTTTTT
>TRBJ2-3|-|-|12|TRBV11-2
CASSLSGDTQYF
TGTGCCAGCAGCTTGTCGGGCGATACGCAGTATTTT
>TRBJ2-7|TRBD2|-|14|TRBV10-3
CATIEREDSHEQYF
TGTGCCACCATTGAGCGGGAGGATAGTCACGAGCAGTACTTC
>TRBJ2-7|TRBD2|-|17|TRBV4-2
CASSQELGTSGAYEQYF
TGTGCCAGCAGCCAAGAACTTGGGACTAGCGGAGCTTACGAGCAGTACTTC
>TRBJ1-6|TRBD1|-|14|TRBV5-4
CASSLGDRDSPLHF
TGTGCCAGCAGCTTGGGGGACAGGGATTCACCCCTCCACTTT
>TRBJ2-7|-|-|11|TRBV6-1
CASSQNLRQYF
TGTGCCAGCAGTCAAAATCTGAGGCAGTACTTC
>TRBJ2-7|-|-|15|TRBV5-6
CASSWPGDPTYEQYF
TGTGCCAGCAGCTGGCCAGGGGATCCCACCTACGAGCAGTACTTC
>TRBJ2-4|TRBD1|-|19|TRBV5-1
CASSHGTGGADLRKNIQYF
TGCGCCAGCAGCCACGGGACAGGGGGCGCGGACCTTCGCAAAAACATTCAGTACTTC
>TRBJ2-3|TRBD2|-|16|TRBV5-1
CASSLLAGGFTDTQYF
TGCGCCAGCAGCTTACTAGCGGGGGGATTCACAGATACGCAGTATTTT
>TRBJ2-1|TRBD2|-|12|TRBV7-9
CASSLVLAAQFF
TGTGCCAGCAGCTTAGTGCTAGCGGCCCAGTTCTTC
>TRBJ1-5|-|once|12|TRBV5-8
CASSLLSQPQHF
TGTGCCAGCAGCTTGCTCTCACAGCCCCAGCATTTT
>TRBJ2-7|-|-|15|TRBV21-1
CASSKDGRPTYEQYF
TGTGCCAGCAGCAAAGATGGCAGGCCAACCTACGAGCAGTACTTC
>TRBJ2-5|-|-|13|TRBV7-2
CASSLTPQETQYF
TGTGCCAGCAGTCTCACCCCCCAAGAGACCCAGTACTTC
>TRBJ2-1|TRBD2|-|16|TRBV4-3
CASSQVRGSSYNEQFF
TGCGCCAGCAGCCAAGTTCGCGGGAGCTCCTACAATGAGCAGTTCTTC
>TRBJ2-3|-|-|15|TRBV29-1
CSVDPGAPGTDTQYF
TGCAGCGTTGACCCAGGGGCACCGGGCACAGATACGCAGTATTTT
>TRBJ2-7|TRBD2|once|16|TRBV7-2
CASSSGTSGVSYEQYF
TGTGCCAGCAGCTCTGGGACTAGCGGGGTCTCCTACGAGCAGTACTTC
>TRBJ2-1|TRBD2|-|16|TRBV27
CASSLRGGSSYNEQFF
TGTGCCAGCAGTTTAAGGGGCGGGAGCTCCTACAATGAGCAGTTCTTC
>TRBJ2-3|-|-|17|TRBV5-1
CASSLLLGMYGTDTQYF
TGCGCCAGCAGCTTGTTACTAGGGATGTATGGCACAGATACGCAGTATTTT
>TRBJ1-2|-|once|13|TRBV5-5
CASSLGGNYGYTF
TGTGCCAGCAGCTTAGGGGGGAACTATGGCTACACCTTC
>TRBJ2-5|TRBD1|-|16|TRBV5-1
CASSLSGTGREETQYF
TGCGCCAGCAGCTTATCAGGGACAGGGAGGGAAGAGACCCAGTACTTC
>TRBJ2-3|TRBD1|-|15|TRBV28
CASSLNRGGTDTQYF
TGTGCCAGCAGTTTGAACAGGGGTGGGACAGATACGCAGTATTTT
>TRBJ1-1|TRBD1|once|15|TRBV5-1
CASSSDREVNTEAFF
TGCGCCAGCAGCTCCGACAGGGAAGTTAACACTGAAGCTTTCTTT
>TRBJ2-2|-|-|13|TRBV6-5
CASRRGADGELFF
TGTGCCAGCAGACGGGGGGCTGACGGGGAGCTGTTTTTT
>TRBJ1-2|-|-|16|TRBV5-2
CASNPRGVRKTYGYTF
TGTGCCAGCAACCCTCGGGGAGTACGAAAGACCTATGGCTACACCTTC
>TRBJ2-7|-|-|13|TRBV18
CASSPGGQYEQYF
TGTGCCAGCTCACCAGGTGGGCAGTACGAGCAGTACTTC
>TRBJ2-7|-|-|14|TRBV15
CATSRDLGGYEQYF
TGTGCCACCAGCAGAGATCTGGGGGGCTACGAGCAGTACTTC
>TRBJ2-5|TRBD1|once|14|TRBV19
CASLGQGGLETQYF
TGTGCCAGTCTCGGACAGGGAGGTTTAGAGACCCAGTACTTC
>TRBJ1-3|-|-|15|TRBV2
CASSPTESSGNTIYF
TGTGCCAGCAGCCCTACAGAGAGCTCTGGAAACACCATATATTTT
>TRBJ2-2|-|-|13|TRBV7-2
CASSLAGGGELFF
TGTGCCAGCAGCTTAGCCGGTGGCGGGGAGCTGTTTTTT
>TRBJ2-7|TRBD2|-|15|TRBV10-3
CAISEGLAGGYEQYF
TGTGCCATCAGTGAGGGGCTAGCGGGAGGCTACGAGCAGTACTTC
>TRBJ1-4|-|once|16|TRBV2
CACNVEGGGTNEKLFF
TGTGCCTGCAACGTCGAGGGCGGAGGGACTAATGAAAAACTGTTTTTT
>TRBJ1-1|-|-|13|TRBV28
CASTTSPNTEAFF
TGTGCCAGCACCACCTCCCCGAACACTGAAGCTTTCTTT
>TRBJ1-1|-|-|13|TRBV5-6
CASSFGRNTEAFF
TGTGCCAGCAGCTTTGGGCGGAACACTGAAGCTTTCTTT
>TRBJ1-2|TRBD1|-|13|TRBV10-3
CAISGDSLYGYTF
TGTGCCATCAGCGGGGACAGTCTCTATGGCTACACCTTC
>TRBJ1-1|-|once|14|TRBV5-6
CASSLETLNTEAFF
TGTGCCAGCAGCTTAGAGACGCTTAACACTGAAGCTTTCTTT
>TRBJ2-2|TRBD1|-|16|TRBV7-9
CASSLGGTGATGELFF
TGTGCCAGCAGCTTAGGGGGGACAGGGGCCACCGGGGAGCTGTTTTTT
>TRBJ2-1|TRBD2|-|14|TRBV5-6
CASSLSGRFNEQFF
TGTGCCAGCAGCTTAAGCGGGAGGTTCAATGAGCAGTTCTTC
>TRBJ1-2|TRBD1|-|16|TRBV27
CASSPGAGGAGGGYTF
TGTGCCAGCAGTCCCGGAGCAGGGGGCGCAGGGGGTGGCTACACCTTC
>TRBJ2-5|-|-|15|TRBV10-3
CAISLSGGGQETQYF
TGTGCCATCAGTCTTAGCGGAGGGGGCCAAGAGACCCAGTACTTC
>TRBJ1-6|-|-|15|TRBV2
CASRPDLTIHRPLHF
TGTGCCAGCCGGCCGGACCTCACAATACATAGGCCCCTCCACTTT
>TRBJ1-6|-|-|17|TRBV27
CASSLTVGASYNSPLHF
TGTGCCAGCAGCCTCACGGTGGGGGCGTCCTATAATTCACCCCTCCACTTT
>TRBJ2-7|TRBD1|-|15|TRBV6-1
CASSEGRTGDYEQYF
TGTGCCAGCAGTGAAGGTAGGACAGGGGATTACGAGCAGTACTTC
>TRBJ1-2|-|-|15|TRBV5-6
CASSLWPEGYSGYTF
TGTGCCAGCAGCTTGTGGCCTGAAGGGTATAGTGGCTACACCTTC
>TRBJ2-1|-|-|13|TRBV5-5
CASSLALAIEQFF
TGTGCCAGCAGCTTGGCCCTGGCAATTGAGCAGTTCTTC
>TRBJ2-3|TRBD2|-|16|TRBV7-2
CASSPQTSGLGDTQYF
TGTGCCAGCAGCCCTCAGACTAGCGGGTTGGGTGATACGCAGTATTTT
>TRBJ2-7|TRBD1|-|15|TRBV7-3
CASSPIGQGINEQYF
TGTGCCAGCAGCCCAATTGGACAGGGGATCAACGAGCAGTACTTC
>TRBJ2-5|-|-|11|TRBV7-9
CASSRGETQYF
TGTGCCAGCAGCAGGGGGGAGACCCAGTACTTC
>TRBJ2-5|TRBD2|-|16|TRBV9
CASSAGLAGGQETQYF
TGTGCCAGCAGCGCTGGTCTAGCGGGGGGGCAAGAGACCCAGTACTTC